Following are 32 T cell receptor beta chains from one sample sequenced in a study of T cell changes during pregnancy in multiple sclerosis. This table comes from immunoSEQ multiplex PCR, and its TCRdb copy is limited to in-frame clones, with some not included. Of more than 40,000 clones detected, 85% to 95% appear once; the ten largest clones hold 0.65% to 0.7%. Material: CD4+ T cells from peripheral blood mononuclear cells, obtained in the third trimester of pregnancy. These receptors came from a female donor with multiple sclerosis, enrolled in a pregnancy study.

J is TRBJ1-2 and V is TRBV6-1; D is uncertain. Germline V CDR1 and CDR2: MNHNS, SASEGT. Trimming took 3 bases from V and 3 from J, leaving 14 bases between them. This CDR3 is 15 amino acids long. CDR3 nucleotides: TGTGCCAGCAGTGATAATTGGAGAGAATACTATGGCTACACCTTC. Protein sequence: CASSDNWREYYGYTF.

This chain connects TRBV27 to TRBJ1-5; 8 bases line up with TRBD1. V lost 6 bases to trimming and J lost 4 bases; unmatched junction nucleotides: 14. CDR1 is MNHEY, CDR2 SMNVEV, per germline (reference sequence). This CDR3 comprises 17 residues. The CDR3 sequence: CASSPRNRGNTNQPQHF. CDR3 sequence (DNA): TGTGCCAGCAGCCCTCGTAACAGGGGGAACACAAATCAGCCCCAGCATTTT.

This clone occurred once. The CDR3 loop is CAISDRGEGYGYTF. DNA of the CDR3: TGTGCCATCAGTGATCGGGGGGAGGGCTATGGCTACACCTTC. The chain is built from TRBV10-3 and TRBJ1-2; tentative D call: TRBD1 (5 bases). Trimming took off 3 bases at V and 4 bases at J, with 12 bases between the two ends. This CDR3 contains 14 residues. Germline CDR1 and CDR2: ENHRY and SYGVKD.

This rearrangement joins TRBV7-9 to TRBJ2-6, with 11 bases aligning to TRBD1. There are 17 residues in the CDR3. The germline gives CDR1 SEHNR, CDR2 FQNEAQ (reference sequence). The trim removed 5 bases at V and 0 bases at J, leaving 3 bases unmatched. This CDR3 is CASSKGTGGSGANVLTF. CDR3 bases: TGTGCCAGCAGCAAAGGGACAGGGGGCTCTGGGGCCAACGTCCTGACTTTC.

The V call is TRBV28, the J call TRBJ1-5; 8 nucleotides agree with TRBD1. The CDR3 totals 16 residues. Germline V gene data show CDR1 as MDHEN and CDR2 as SYDVKM. J lost 1 base, V lost 2 bases, and 4 bases had no gene match. In DNA, the CDR3 is TGTGCCAGCAGTTTACGACAGGGGTCGAGCAATCAGCCCCAGCATTTT. Translation gives CASSLRQGSSNQPQHF. Full variable domain (outside the CDR3, taken from reference TRBV28 and TRBJ1-5): DVKVTQSSRYLVKRTGEKVFLECVQDMDHENMFWYRQDPGLGLRLIYFSYDVKMKEKGDIPEGYSVSREKKERFSLILESASTNQTSMYLCASSLRQGSSNQPQHFGDGTRLSIL.

This clone was observed a handful of times. This chain uses TRBV29-1 with TRBJ2-3; TRBD1 might be the D (5 bases). The germline gives CDR1 SQVTM, CDR2 ANQGSEA. V lost 5 bases, J lost 4 bases, and 10 bases lay in between. CDR3 size: 12 residues. CDR3 sequence (DNA): TGCAGCGTTACCTCGACAGCAGATACGCAGTATTTT. Amino acid sequence: CSVTSTADTQYF.

This clone was observed once. V gene TRBV29-1 combines with J gene TRBJ2-7, with TRBD2 matching 8 bases. The CDR3 is 13 residues long. V shed 4 bases, J shed 4 bases, and the junction held 6 bases outside the gene matches. Germline lookup yields CDR1 SQVTM and CDR2 ANQGSEA. The CDR3 DNA reads as TGCAGCGTTGCCTTAGCGGGGCAATACGAGCAGTACTTC. Translation gives CSVALAGQYEQYF.

This sequence joins TRBV6-6 and TRBJ2-3; tentatively, D is TRBD2 (5 bases). Germline CDR1 reads MNHNY; CDR2 reads SVGAGI (reference sequence). V gave up 5 bases and J gave up 3 bases, with 18 bases separating them. There are 16 residues in the CDR3. The CDR3 sequence: CASSHAAGRRTDTQYF. CDR3 in DNA: TGTGCCAGCAGTCACGCGGCAGGTCGGAGGACAGATACGCAGTATTTT.

This chain connects TRBV28 to TRBJ2-1, with D unclear. CDR1 MDHEN and CDR2 SYDVKM come from the germline V gene. There are 15 residues in the CDR3. The V end lost 5 bases, the J end lost 7 bases, and 18 bases lay between the germline ends. CDR3 nucleotide sequence: TGTGCCAGCAGTACGTCTTCGGGTTCTAAGAATGAGCAGTTCTTC. It translates to CASSTSSGSKNEQFF.

This chain uses TRBV5-1 with TRBJ2-1; 9 bases align to TRBD2. V was clipped by 4 bases and J by 4 bases; unmatched bases: 6. CDR1 is SGHRS and CDR2 is YFSETQ in the germline V gene. This CDR3 is 15 amino acids long. The DNA for the CDR3 is TGCGCCAGCAGCGATGGGACTAGCAGTTACAATGAGCAGTTCTTC. It is translated as CASSDGTSSYNEQFF.

The chain employs TRBV28 and TRBJ1-1; unclear D gene. CDR1 is MDHEN and CDR2 is SYDVKM in the germline V gene. The CDR3 has 15 amino acids. Deletions cut 7 bases from V and 4 bases from J, with 19 bases between. The CDR3 DNA reads as TGTGCCAGCAACCCTGGGTTCATCGGAGGCACTGAAGCTTTCTTT. This encodes CASNPGFIGGTEAFF.

The rearrangement links TRBV6-5 to TRBJ2-5; 10 nucleotides match TRBD1. This CDR3 has 14 amino acids. The junction had 1 base not matched to a gene; V was cut back by 2 bases and J by 4 bases. Germline V gives CDR1 MNHEY, CDR2 SVGAGI. Here the CDR3 reads CASSYGTGVETQYF. The CDR3 coding sequence is TGTGCCAGCAGTTACGGGACAGGGGTAGAGACCCAGTACTTC.

This sequence joins TRBV29-1 and TRBJ2-2, with 10 bases aligning to TRBD2. After removal of 5 bases from V and 6 bases from J, the junction contained 3 bases not matched to a gene. CDR1 and CDR2 (germline): SQVTM, ANQGSEA. The CDR3 extends over 13 amino acids. The CDR3 coding sequence is TGCAGCGTTCGACTAGCGGGCCCCGGGGAGCTGTTTTTT. As protein: CSVRLAGPGELFF.

The CDR3 region is CASSFLPGQGATNEKLFF. The CDR3 coding sequence is TGTGCCAGCAGCTTTCTACCGGGACAGGGAGCAACTAATGAAAAACTGTTTTTT. The J gene is TRBJ1-4, the V gene TRBV7-9, with 9 bases fitting TRBD1. The germline gives CDR1 SEHNR, CDR2 FQNEAQ (reference sequence). Germline trimming cut 3 bases from V and 0 bases from J; bases unmatched to any gene: 8. The CDR3 runs to 18 residues.

This clone appeared once. The junction departs from the called germline gene at one end, perhaps through a read error. J is TRBJ2-2 and V is TRBV7-7, with TRBD2 as a possible D gene (6 bases). The CDR3 has 14 amino acids. The germline V gene has CDR1 SSHAT and CDR2 FNYEAQ (reference sequence). The CDR3 nucleotides read TGTGCTAGCAGCTTCCGACTAGAGGGCGGGGAGCTGTTTTTT. Amino acid sequence: CASSFRLEGGELFF.

The chain recombines TRBV5-1 with TRBJ2-2; tentatively, D is TRBD1 (6 bases). The V and J ends lost 3 bases and 5 bases respectively, with 14 bases between them. CDR3 length: 15 amino acids. Germline CDR1 and CDR2: SGHRS and YFSETQ. This chain's CDR3 is CASSSRGGDTGELFF. CDR3 in DNA: TGCGCCAGCAGCTCGCGAGGGGGAGATACCGGGGAGCTGTTTTTT.

This clone was counted once. The chain links TRBV7-9 to TRBJ2-1; TRBD1 aligns across 10 bases. Germline assignment: CDR1 SEHNR and CDR2 FQNEAQ (reference sequence). The junction had 3 bases not matched to a gene; V was cut back by 3 bases and J by 4 bases. This CDR3 is 15 amino acids long. Here the CDR3 DNA reads TGTGCCAGCAGCTTGGACAGGGGGACATACAATGAGCAGTTCTTC. This codes for CASSLDRGTYNEQFF.

In this sample, this clone turned up once. The chain combines TRBV15 with TRBJ2-2, with D possibly being TRBD1 (6 bases). Trimming cost V 0 bases and J 5 bases, with 19 bases left between them. The germline V gene has CDR1 LNHNV and CDR2 YYDKDF (reference sequence). The CDR3 extends over 18 amino acids. CDR3 in DNA: TGTGCCACCAGCAGAGATCCCCCCGGACAGACGGCAACCGGGGAGCTGTTTTTT. Its protein is CATSRDPPGQTATGELFF.

The chain combines TRBV6-5 with TRBJ2-1; D possibly corresponds to TRBD2 (6 bases). Germline V gene sequence: CDR1 MNHEY, CDR2 SVGAGI. The CDR3 is made up of 14 amino acids. V was pared by 8 bases and J by 8 bases, with 19 bases between. CDR3 sequence reads: CASSRRREWDEQFF. CDR3 nucleotide sequence: TGTGCCAGCTCCCGAAGACGGGAGTGGGATGAGCAGTTCTTC.

The chain links TRBV10-1 to TRBJ2-7; 8 positions match TRBD2. This CDR3 has 14 residues. After removal of 5 bases from V and 5 bases from J, the junction contained 8 bases not matched to a gene. Germline V lookup: CDR1 WNHNN, CDR2 SYGVQD (reference sequence). CDR3 amino acids: CASSPQRELDEQYF. For the CDR3, the DNA is TGCGCCAGCAGTCCTCAGCGGGAGTTGGACGAGCAGTACTTC.

The chain employs TRBV2 and TRBJ2-7, with 8 bases lining up with TRBD1. Trimming removed 6 bases from V and 7 bases from J; junction bases left unmatched: 5. The CDR3 has 12 residues. In germline, CDR1 is SNHLY, CDR2 FYNNEI. The CDR3 loop is CASSKDRGEQYF. CDR3 sequence (DNA): TGTGCCAGCAGCAAAGACAGGGGAGAGCAGTACTTC.

This clone was detected once. The chain is built from TRBV19 and TRBJ2-1; TRBD1 agrees at 7 bases. Germline V gene sequence: CDR1 LNHDA, CDR2 SQIVND (reference sequence). This CDR3 spans 13 amino acids. V was pared by 6 bases and J by 9 bases, with 8 bases of the junction left unmatched. The CDR3 spells CASSLQGPSEQFF. For the CDR3, the DNA is TGTGCCAGTAGCCTACAGGGGCCGTCTGAGCAGTTCTTC.

In this sample, this clone turned up once. The chain is built from TRBV29-1 and TRBJ2-1, with D unclear. There are 11 residues in the CDR3. Germline CDR1 reads SQVTM; CDR2 reads ANQGSEA. Trimming removed 4 bases from V and 5 bases from J, with 6 bases in between. As DNA, the CDR3 is TGCAGCGTTGCATCTAACAATGAGCAGTTCTTC. It codes for CSVASNNEQFF.

This chain uses TRBV19 with TRBJ1-1; unclear D gene. Germline values: CDR1 LNHDA, CDR2 SQIVND (reference sequence). The V end lost 3 bases, the J end lost 0 bases, and 11 bases lay between the germline ends. CDR3 length equals 15 residues. For the CDR3, the DNA is TGTGCCAGTAGTATCCCCGGGAGCATGAACACTGAAGCTTTCTTT. As protein: CASSIPGSMNTEAFF.

The chain combines TRBV5-1 with TRBJ2-7, with TRBD2 matching over 8 bases. The germline V gene has CDR1 SGHRS and CDR2 YFSETQ. The CDR3 contains 14 residues. The ends lost 6 bases at V and 3 bases at J; junction bases unmatched: 8. The chain's CDR3 is CASKIRGGGYEQYF. For the CDR3, the DNA is TGCGCCAGCAAAATACGGGGGGGCGGCTACGAGCAGTACTTC. The variable domain in full, completed from reference TRBV5-1 and TRBJ2-7, reads KAGVTQTPRYLIKTRGQQVTLSCSPISGHRSVSWYQQTPGQGLQFLFEYFSETQRNKGNFPGRFSGRQFSNSRSEMNVSTLELGDSALYLCASKIRGGGYEQYFGPGTRLTVT.

This chain connects TRBV6-1 to TRBJ2-7; TRBD2 matches at 7 bases. CDR3 length equals 14 residues. V was clipped by 7 bases and J by 2 bases; unmatched bases: 8. CDR1 and CDR2 (germline): MNHNS, SASEGT. The CDR3 region has the DNA TGTGCCAGCAAGACCGGGACTACTACCTACGAGCAGTACTTC. This codes for CASKTGTTTYEQYF.

The chain couples TRBV28 to TRBJ2-7; a weak D match, TRBD2 (6 bases). CDR1 MDHEN and CDR2 SYDVKM come from the germline V gene. This CDR3 is 13 amino acids long. V lost 4 bases and J 9 bases, leaving 16 bases between the germline ends. Here the CDR3 DNA reads TGTGCCAGCAGTTCGGGGGTCCCCTTGGGGCAGTACTTC. Encoded protein: CASSSGVPLGQYF. The full variable domain, its missing parts supplied by reference TRBV28 and TRBJ2-7, is DVKVTQSSRYLVKRTGEKVFLECVQDMDHENMFWYRQDPGLGLRLIYFSYDVKMKEKGDIPEGYSVSREKKERFSLILESASTNQTSMYLCASSSGVPLGQYFGPGTRLTVT.

Concerning this clone itself: A junction end diverges from the germline sequence, so it may reflect a read error. J is TRBJ2-7 and V is TRBV6-4; D call uncertain. The CDR3 is 8 residues long. CDR1 MRHNA and CDR2 SNTAGT come from the germline V gene. CDR3 sequence (DNA): TGTGCCAGCAGTGACCGAGCCTTC. It is translated as CASSDRAF.

J is TRBJ1-3 and V is TRBV7-9; TRBD1 matches 9 bases. This CDR3 has 15 residues. CDR1 is SEHNR, CDR2 FQNEAQ, per germline (reference sequence). The ends lost 7 bases at V and 4 bases at J; junction bases unmatched: 8. CDR3 sequence reads: CASTLPGQGGNTIYF. CDR3 in DNA: TGTGCCAGCACCTTGCCGGGACAGGGAGGAAACACCATATATTTT.

The gene calls are TRBV28 and TRBJ1-2; D not certain. The ends were cut back, 2 bases at V and 4 bases at J, with 5 bases in the middle. CDR3 length: 12 residues. Germline CDR1 and CDR2: MDHEN and SYDVKM. In nucleotides, the CDR3 is TGTGCCAGCAGTTTAGGAGGCTATGGCTACACCTTC. Amino acids: CASSLGGYGYTF.

The chain recombines TRBV29-1 with TRBJ1-3; D is perhaps TRBD1 (5 bases). The CDR3 covers 14 residues. V was shortened by 7 bases and J by 7 bases, with 20 bases between the two germline ends. Germline values: CDR1 SQVTM, CDR2 ANQGSEA. The CDR3 coding sequence is TGCAGCGCAACCGGGACTAGAGGAACGAACACCATATATTTT. Its protein is CSATGTRGTNTIYF.

CDR3 in DNA: TGTGCCAGCATAGCGGATACGCAGTATTTT. Protein product: CASIADTQYF. The J gene is TRBJ2-3, the V gene TRBV2; D is perhaps TRBD2 (5 bases). The V and J ends lost 7 bases and 6 bases respectively, with 5 bases between them. This CDR3 spans 10 amino acids. Germline V gene data show CDR1 as SNHLY and CDR2 as FYNNEI.